These 7 T cell receptor beta chains share one sample of origin, sequenced in a study of technical replicates of blood from a few donors. Assay used: immunoSEQ multiplex PCR; TCRdb lists only in-frame clones, some missing. Seen here are fewer than 90,000 clones, around 94% observed once, and the top ten hold around 0.37%. Input material: T cells isolated from PBMCs. The receptors derive from a human donor in good health.

The rearrangement links TRBV30 to TRBJ1-1, with D tentatively TRBD1 (5 bases). The CDR3 spans 14 residues. Between the trimmed V and J ends, which lost 4 bases and 4 bases, there was a span of 16 bases. Germline values: CDR1 GTSNPN, CDR2 SVGIG (reference sequence). The CDR3 DNA follows: TGTGCCTGGACCGCCCGTGGGCAGGGCACTGAAGCTTTCTTT. Translating it yields CAWTARGQGTEAFF. The full variable domain, its missing parts supplied by reference TRBV30 and TRBJ1-1, is SQTIHQWPATLVQPVGSPLSLECTVEGTSNPNLYWYRQAAGRGLQLLFYSVGIGQISSEVPQNLSASRPQDRQFILSSKKLLLSDSGFYLCAWTARGQGTEAFFGQGTRLTVV.

This chain connects TRBV6-5 to TRBJ2-7; D not certain. Germline CDR1 MNHEY, CDR2 SVGAGI. V was cut by 6 bases and J by 2 bases, with 8 bases left in between. CDR3 size: 12 residues. This CDR3 reads CASSWSPYEQYF. The CDR3 nucleotides read TGTGCCAGCAGCTGGAGCCCCTACGAGCAGTACTTC.

The chain uses TRBV19 and TRBJ2-1, with 13 positions matching TRBD2. Per the germline V gene, CDR1 is LNHDA and CDR2 is SQIVND (reference sequence). The V gene end was trimmed by 8 bases and the J gene end by 6 bases; junction bases not matched to a gene: 7. The CDR3 loop spans 15 amino acids. CDR3 region: CASVRTSGSINEQFF. Here the CDR3 DNA reads TGTGCCAGTGTCAGGACTAGCGGGAGTATCAATGAGCAGTTCTTC.

DNA of the CDR3: TGTGCCAGCAGTTCAGGCCCTGGGACTTATTCCTACGAGCAGTACTTC. Translation: CASSSGPGTYSYEQYF. The rearrangement uses TRBV27 and TRBJ2-7; weak D call: TRBD2 (6 bases). Germline-derived CDR1 and CDR2 are MNHEY and SMNVEV (reference sequence). This CDR3 has 16 amino acids. Trimming took off 4 bases at V and 1 base at J, with 17 bases between the two ends.

This clone appeared a single time. The J gene is TRBJ1-2, the V gene TRBV19; 7 nucleotides align to TRBD1. The CDR3 extends over 13 amino acids. Germline V CDR1 and CDR2: LNHDA, SQIVND (reference sequence). J lost 10 bases, V lost 5 bases, and 10 bases had no gene match. The CDR3 sequence: CASSLGTAVTYTF. The CDR3 DNA reads TGTGCCAGTAGTCTCGGGACAGCGGTGACCTACACCTTC.

The chain combines TRBV11-3 with TRBJ2-2, with TRBD2 matching over 7 bases. V lost 2 bases, J lost 3 bases, and 3 bases stayed unmatched. CDR3 size: 15 residues. Germline CDR1 SGHNT, CDR2 YENEEA. CDR3 nucleotides: TGTGCCAGCAGCTTAAGTCTAGCGGACACCGGGGAGCTGTTTTTT. Translated: CASSLSLADTGELFF.

The chain uses TRBV25-1 and TRBJ1-2; D gene unclear. The V end was cut by 0 bases, the J end by 5 bases, with 16 bases between. Germline-derived CDR1 and CDR2 are MGHDK and SYGVNS. This CDR3 has 16 residues. The CDR3 DNA reads as TGTGCCAGCAGTGAATATCCGGAGTCCAAAGAATATGGCTACACCTTC. Translated: CASSEYPESKEYGYTF.